The following is a T cell receptor (beta chain) sequence with its context. Its cognate antigen is unknown. The PCR was carried out with 60 Vbeta primers and 13 Jbeta primers. Repertoires were generated with immunoSEQ multiplex PCR, while TCRdb's copy carries only in-frame clones and drops some. The table lists under 200,000 clones, around four fifths of them singletons. This sample is drawn from a study of cytomegalovirus exposure and HLA in healthy donors. Findings of the study overall: In a later analysis, specific HLA alleles were associated with 15,000 to 20,000 TCR beta sequences at a 0.05 false discovery rate. Sequencing likely generated an artifact that appeared as a cluster of highly shared sequence variants.

This CDR3 comprises 16 residues. Trimming cost V 5 bases and J 2 bases; bases outside gene matches: 7. Germline-derived CDR1 and CDR2 are SGHTA and FQGNSA. The sequence was obtained from a woman aged 50 to 60 in good health and CMV-seropositive. Material: PBMCs. The chain links TRBV7-2 to TRBJ2-1; TRBD1 matches 9 bases. The chain's CDR3 is CASSLGTGNPYNEQFF. CDR3 sequence (DNA): TGTGCCAGCAGCCTGGGGACAGGGAACCCCTACAATGAGCAGTTCTTC.